The clone carrying this TCR beta chain was seen a handful of times. Its cognate antigen is unknown. This sample stems from a study of T cell repertoires in cytomegalovirus infection. Study at large: Carrying CMV and the relevant HLA type showed in public TCR beta signatures. Notes on the study in general: There were HLA-C-restricted CMV-specific TCR beta clonotypes dominating the ex vivo response. Individuals carrying CMV plus the relevant HLA were identified by cumulative frequency of public TCR beta families.

Deletions cut 5 bases from V and 0 bases from J, with 18 bases between. There are 17 residues in the CDR3. CDR1 and CDR2 from the germline V gene are SGHAT and FQNNGV. TCRdb called the reads again in MiXCR, with one record for every CDR3 protein. In the table there are over 450,000 distinct CDR3 sequences, about 11% of which are singletons. The chain employs TRBV11-2 and TRBJ2-3, with D perhaps matching TRBD1 (6 bases). The sequenced material came from PBMCs. This receptor was taken from a human donor in good health (CMV status not recorded). Some clones in this sample may be carry-over from other donors' samples. The CDR3 region has the DNA TGTGCCAGCAGCCTGCACCCTAGACAGGCGAGCACAGATACGCAGTATTTT. Protein: CASSLHPRQASTDTQYF.